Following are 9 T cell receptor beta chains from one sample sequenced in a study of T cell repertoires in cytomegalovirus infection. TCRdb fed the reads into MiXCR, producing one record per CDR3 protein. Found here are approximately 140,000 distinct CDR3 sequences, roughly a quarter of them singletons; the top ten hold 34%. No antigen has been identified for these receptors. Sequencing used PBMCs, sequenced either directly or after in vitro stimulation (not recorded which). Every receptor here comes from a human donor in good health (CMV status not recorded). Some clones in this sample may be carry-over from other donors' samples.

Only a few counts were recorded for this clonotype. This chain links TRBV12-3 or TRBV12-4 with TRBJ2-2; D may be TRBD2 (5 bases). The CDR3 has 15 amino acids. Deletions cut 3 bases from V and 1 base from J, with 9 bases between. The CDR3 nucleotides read TGTGCCAGCAGTTTGCGAGGGATGAACACCGGGGAGCTGTTTTTT. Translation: CASSLRGMNTGELFF.

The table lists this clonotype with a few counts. CDR3 bases: TGTGCCAGTAGTGTCAGGGTCACCACTGAAGCTTTCTTT. It specifies CASSVRVTTEAFF. V usage is TRBV19 and J usage is TRBJ1-1; D is possibly TRBD1 (5 bases). This CDR3 spans 13 amino acids. The ends were cut back, 5 bases at V and 4 bases at J, with 11 bases in the middle. Germline CDR1 and CDR2: LNHDA and SQIVND (reference sequence).

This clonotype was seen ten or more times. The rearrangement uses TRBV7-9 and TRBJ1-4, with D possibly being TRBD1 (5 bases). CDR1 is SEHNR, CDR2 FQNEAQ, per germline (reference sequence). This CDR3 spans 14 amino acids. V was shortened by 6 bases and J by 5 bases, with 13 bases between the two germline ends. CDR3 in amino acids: CASRTGTKNEKLFF. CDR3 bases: TGTGCCAGCAGAACCGGGACGAAAAATGAAAAACTGTTTTTT.

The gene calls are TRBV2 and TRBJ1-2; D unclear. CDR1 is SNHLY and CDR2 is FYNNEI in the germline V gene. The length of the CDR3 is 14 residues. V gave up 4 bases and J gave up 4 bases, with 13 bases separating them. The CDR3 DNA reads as TGTGCCAGCAGTGCGGAAGCGGGGTTCTATGGCTACACCTTC. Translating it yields CASSAEAGFYGYTF.

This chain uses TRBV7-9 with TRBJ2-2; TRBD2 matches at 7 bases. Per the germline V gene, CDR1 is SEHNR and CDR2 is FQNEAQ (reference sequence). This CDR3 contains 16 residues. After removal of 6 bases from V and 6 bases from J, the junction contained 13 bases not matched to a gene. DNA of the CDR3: TGTGCCAGCAGTTCCCTAGCGGCCACGAAGGCCGGGGAGCTGTTTTTT. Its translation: CASSSLAATKAGELFF.

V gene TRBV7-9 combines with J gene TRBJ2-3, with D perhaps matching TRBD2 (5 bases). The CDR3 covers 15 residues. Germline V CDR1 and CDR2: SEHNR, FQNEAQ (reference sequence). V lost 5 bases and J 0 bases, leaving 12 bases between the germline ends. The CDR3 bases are TGTGCCAGCAGCCGGGGAATACCTAGCACAGATACGCAGTATTTT. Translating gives CASSRGIPSTDTQYF. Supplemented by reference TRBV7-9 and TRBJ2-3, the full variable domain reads DTGVSQNPRHKITKRGQNVTFRCDPISEHNRLYWYRQTLGQGPEFLTYFQNEAQLEKSRLLSDRFSAERPKGSFSTLEIQRTEQGDSAMYLCASSRGIPSTDTQYFGPGTRLTVL.

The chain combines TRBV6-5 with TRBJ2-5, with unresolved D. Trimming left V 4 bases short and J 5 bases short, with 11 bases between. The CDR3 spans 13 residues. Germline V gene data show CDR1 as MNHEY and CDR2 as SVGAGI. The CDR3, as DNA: TGTGCCAGCAGTTGGCTACCGCATGAGACCCAGTACTTC. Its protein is CASSWLPHETQYF.

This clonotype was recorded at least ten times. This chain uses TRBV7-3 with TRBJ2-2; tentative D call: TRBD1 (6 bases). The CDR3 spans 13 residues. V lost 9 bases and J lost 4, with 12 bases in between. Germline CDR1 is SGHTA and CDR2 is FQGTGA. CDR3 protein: CASSQGFTGELFF. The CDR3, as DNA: TGTGCCAGTTCACAGGGATTCACCGGGGAGCTGTTTTTT.

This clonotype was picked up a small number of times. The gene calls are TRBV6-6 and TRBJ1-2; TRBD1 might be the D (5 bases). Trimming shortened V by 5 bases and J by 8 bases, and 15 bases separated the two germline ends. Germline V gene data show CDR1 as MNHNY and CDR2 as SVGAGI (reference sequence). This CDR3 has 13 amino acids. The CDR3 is CASSQPLGGGYTF. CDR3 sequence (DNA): TGTGCCAGCAGTCAACCTTTGGGGGGAGGCTACACCTTC.